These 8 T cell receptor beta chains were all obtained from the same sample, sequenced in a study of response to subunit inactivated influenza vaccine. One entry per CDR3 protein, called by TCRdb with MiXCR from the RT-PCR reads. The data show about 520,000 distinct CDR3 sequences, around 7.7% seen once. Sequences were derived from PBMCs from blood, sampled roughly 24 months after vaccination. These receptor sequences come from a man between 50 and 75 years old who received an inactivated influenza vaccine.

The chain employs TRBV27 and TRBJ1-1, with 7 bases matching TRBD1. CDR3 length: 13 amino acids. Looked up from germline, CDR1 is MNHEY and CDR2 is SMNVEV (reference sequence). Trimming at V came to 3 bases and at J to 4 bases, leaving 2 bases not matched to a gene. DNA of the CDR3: TGTGCCAGCAGTTTTAGGGGGCCCACTGAAGCTTTCTTT. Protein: CASSFRGPTEAFF.

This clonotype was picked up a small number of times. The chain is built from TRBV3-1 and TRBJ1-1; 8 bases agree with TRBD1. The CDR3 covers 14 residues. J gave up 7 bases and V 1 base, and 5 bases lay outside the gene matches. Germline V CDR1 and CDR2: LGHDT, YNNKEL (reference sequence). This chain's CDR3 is CASSQAGGRGEAFF. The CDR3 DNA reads TGTGCCAGCAGCCAAGCAGGGGGCAGAGGTGAAGCTTTCTTT. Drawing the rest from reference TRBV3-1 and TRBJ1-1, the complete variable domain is DTAVSQTPKYLVTQMGNDKSIKCEQNLGHDTMYWYKQDSKKFLKIMFSYNNKELIINETVPNRFSPKSPDKAHLNLHINSLELGDSAVYFCASSQAGGRGEAFFGQGTRLTVV.

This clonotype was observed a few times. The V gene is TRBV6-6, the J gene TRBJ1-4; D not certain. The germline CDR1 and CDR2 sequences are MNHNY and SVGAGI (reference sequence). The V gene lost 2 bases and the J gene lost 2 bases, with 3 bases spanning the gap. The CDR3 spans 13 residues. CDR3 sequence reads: CASSYETNEKLFF. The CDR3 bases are TGTGCCAGCAGTTACGAGACTAATGAAAAACTGTTTTTT.

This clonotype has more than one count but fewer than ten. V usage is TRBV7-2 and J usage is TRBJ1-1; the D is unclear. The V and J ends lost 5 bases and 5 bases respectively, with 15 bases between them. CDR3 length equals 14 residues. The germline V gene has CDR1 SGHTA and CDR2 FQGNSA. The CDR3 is CASSPQSGGTEAFF. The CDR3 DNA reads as TGTGCCAGCAGCCCTCAATCGGGCGGGACTGAAGCTTTCTTT.

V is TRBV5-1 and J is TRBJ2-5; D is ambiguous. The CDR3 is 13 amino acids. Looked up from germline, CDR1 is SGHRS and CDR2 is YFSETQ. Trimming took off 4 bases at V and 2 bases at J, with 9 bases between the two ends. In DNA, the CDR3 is TGCGCCAGCAGCGGCGCGGATCAAGAGACCCAGTACTTC. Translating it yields CASSGADQETQYF.

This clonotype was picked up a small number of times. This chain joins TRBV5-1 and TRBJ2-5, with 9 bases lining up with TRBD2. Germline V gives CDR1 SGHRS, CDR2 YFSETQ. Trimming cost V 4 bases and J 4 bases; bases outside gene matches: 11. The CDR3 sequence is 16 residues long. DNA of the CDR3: TGCGCCAGCAGCCGTAGCCCTAGCGGGATGCCAGAGACCCAGTACTTC. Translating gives CASSRSPSGMPETQYF.

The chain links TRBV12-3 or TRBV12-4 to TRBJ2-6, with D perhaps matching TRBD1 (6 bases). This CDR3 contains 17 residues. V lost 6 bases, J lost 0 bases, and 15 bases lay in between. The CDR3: CASRPVGGFSGANVLTF. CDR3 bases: TGTGCCAGCAGGCCTGTAGGGGGTTTCTCTGGGGCCAACGTCCTGACTTTC.

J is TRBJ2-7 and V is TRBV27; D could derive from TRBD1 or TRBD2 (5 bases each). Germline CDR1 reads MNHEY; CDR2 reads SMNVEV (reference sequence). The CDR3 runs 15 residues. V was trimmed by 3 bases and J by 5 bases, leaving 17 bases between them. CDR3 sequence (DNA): TGTGCCAGCAGTTTGACGGGACCCCCAATCCACGAGCAGTACTTC. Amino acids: CASSLTGPPIHEQYF.